This TCR beta chain was sequenced during a study of T cell changes during pregnancy in multiple sclerosis. Germline CDR1 reads SGHNT; CDR2 reads YENEEA. This CDR3 has 16 residues. Trimming cost V 1 base and J 7 bases, with 18 bases left between them. Measured with immunoSEQ multiplex PCR; TCRdb has only the in-frame clones, and not every one. The table records approximately 71,000 clones, 80% to 95% of them present only once. Here the sequenced sample was peripheral blood, taken in the second trimester of pregnancy. J is TRBJ2-3 and V is TRBV11-3; a weak D match, TRBD2 (5 bases). The TCR comes from a female donor with multiple sclerosis, enrolled in a pregnancy study. DNA of the CDR3: TGTGCCAGCAGCTTAGGGGCTAGCAAAGTACGCCATACGCAGTATTTT. As protein: CASSLGASKVRHTQYF.